This TCR beta chain was found in a study of vaccination and CD4 T cells after COVID-19. Overall study findings and caveats: The median proportion of reactive clones detected only post-vaccination in convalescent patients was 85% to 90%.

Turning to this clonotype: Its antigen is currently unknown.

Specified treatment: approximately 11-day PBMC culture with coronavirus spike peptide pools or control peptides (ViraFEST assay). Cultured CD4+ T cell DNA underwent sequencing with the Oncomine TCR Beta short-read assay. MiXCR was run by TCRdb on the PCR reads, yielding one entry per CDR3 protein. This sample yields under 20,000 distinct CDR3 sequences, of which 67% are seen a single time; 6.5% to 8.5% belongs to the top ten. The specimen sequenced was CD4+ T cells from blood, cultured in vitro. This receptor was taken from a human donor who had recovered from COVID-19.

The CDR3 DNA sequence: TGCAGTGCCCCACTCGGGACCCAGTACTTC. This encodes CSAPLGTQYF. The chain couples TRBV20-1 to TRBJ2-5; D call uncertain. Trimming pared 6 bases from V and 7 bases from J, leaving 9 bases between. The CDR3 extends over 10 amino acids. Germline V gene sequence: CDR1 DFQATT, CDR2 SNEGSKA (reference sequence).